This T cell receptor (beta chain) was captured by sequencing in a study of cytomegalovirus exposure and HLA in healthy donors. Germline-derived CDR1 and CDR2 are KGHSH and LQKENI. After removal of 2 bases from V and 2 bases from J, the junction contained 3 bases not matched to a gene. The CDR3 runs 14 residues. The PCR was carried out with 60 Vbeta primers and 13 Jbeta primers. The method was immunoSEQ multiplex PCR; TCRdb's version includes in-frame clones alone and lacks a portion of them. The profile shows 200,000 to 250,000 clones, roughly 82% of them singletons. The study, taken as a whole, reports: V- and J-gene trimming in TCR beta was tied to a missense DCLRE1C variant by an analysis performed later. Fewer N-insertions than the roughly 650-donor mean were reportedly shown by an Asian-associated ancestry cluster in a later analysis.

A note on this clone: The antigen is undetermined. The sample holds other DNA sequences that translate to the same CDR3.

The sequence was collected from a woman aged 40-49 years in good health and CMV-seropositive. The sequencing sample was made of PBMCs. This chain connects TRBV18 to TRBJ2-7; 7 nucleotides agree with TRBD2. The CDR3: CASSPGRAPYEQYF. The CDR3 DNA follows: TGTGCCAGCTCACCAGGGAGGGCCCCCTACGAGCAGTACTTC.